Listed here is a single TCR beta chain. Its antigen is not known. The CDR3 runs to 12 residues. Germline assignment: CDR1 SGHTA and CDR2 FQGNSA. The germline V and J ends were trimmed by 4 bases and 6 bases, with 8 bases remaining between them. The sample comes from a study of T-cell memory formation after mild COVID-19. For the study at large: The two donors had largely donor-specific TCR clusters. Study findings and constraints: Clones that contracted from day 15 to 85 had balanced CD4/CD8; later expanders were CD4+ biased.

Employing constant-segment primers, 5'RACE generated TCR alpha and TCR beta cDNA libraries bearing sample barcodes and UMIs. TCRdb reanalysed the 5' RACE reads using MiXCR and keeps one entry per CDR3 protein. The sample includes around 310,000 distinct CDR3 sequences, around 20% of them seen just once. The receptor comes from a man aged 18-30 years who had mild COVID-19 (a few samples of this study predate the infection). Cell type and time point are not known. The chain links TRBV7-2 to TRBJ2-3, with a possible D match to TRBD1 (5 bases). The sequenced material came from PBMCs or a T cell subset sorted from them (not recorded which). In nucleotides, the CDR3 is TGTGCCAGCAGCTCCAGGGTCGATACGCAGTATTTT. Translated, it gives CASSSRVDTQYF.